The sequence of this T cell receptor (beta chain) was determined in a study of T cell repertoires in cytomegalovirus infection. Study in general: Public TCR beta signatures indicated both CMV infection and matching HLA type. Broader study findings: HLA-C-restricted CMV-specific TCR beta clonotypes were dominant in the ex vivo response.

The CDR3 contains 16 residues. With V trimmed by 5 bases and J by 3 bases, 9 bases remained unmatched. Germline assignment: CDR1 SGHAT and CDR2 FQNNGV. In the case of this clonotype: Its antigen is unknown.

TCRdb ran MiXCR on the reads and lists one entry per CDR3 protein. Among roughly 640,000 distinct CDR3 sequences listed, approximately 25% were seen once. This TCR was recovered from a human donor in good health (CMV status not recorded). Some clones in this sample may be carry-over from other donors' samples. The J gene is TRBJ2-3, the V gene TRBV11-2; 9 positions match TRBD1. Sequences were obtained from CD8+ T cells from PBMCs. CDR3 loop: CASSLRGDRVTDTQYF. The DNA of the CDR3 is TGTGCCAGCAGCCTTCGGGGGGACAGGGTAACAGATACGCAGTATTTT.